This passage covers 20 T cell receptor beta chains from one sample sequenced in a study of Tregs in tolerant kidney transplant recipients. Here immunoSEQ multiplex PCR was the method, and the copy in TCRdb shows in-frame clones only, minus some. Among about 68,000 clones listed, roughly 84% were seen once. The sequencing input was CD4+ T cells from blood. The receptor set was obtained from a human donor in good health.

The V gene is TRBV27, the J gene TRBJ2-7, with D perhaps given as TRBD1 or TRBD2 (5 bases each). V lost 0 bases to trimming and J lost 8 bases, with 17 bases between them. The CDR3 covers 15 residues. Germline CDR1 MNHEY, CDR2 SMNVEV (reference sequence). The CDR3, as DNA: TGTGCCAGCAGTTTATCGATAGAGGGACGTACGAAGCAGTACTTC. Encoded protein: CASSLSIEGRTKQYF.

The rearrangement uses TRBV20-1 and TRBJ2-5; D is uncertain. Per germline, CDR1 DFQATT and CDR2 SNEGSKA (reference sequence). V gave up 7 bases and J gave up 5 bases, with 11 bases separating them. The CDR3 length is 11 residues. CDR3 nucleotide sequence: TGCAGTGGACAAAGACGGGAGACCCAGTACTTC. It translates to CSGQRRETQYF.

The chain employs TRBV19 and TRBJ1-5, with 9 bases that match TRBD1. Germline V gene data show CDR1 as LNHDA and CDR2 as SQIVND (reference sequence). V was pared by 5 bases and J by 0 bases, with 2 bases of the junction left unmatched. The CDR3 loop spans 15 amino acids. The CDR3 nucleotides read TGTGCCAGTAGTCCGACAGGGGGTAGCAATCAGCCCCAGCATTTT. This translates into CASSPTGGSNQPQHF.

Only a few counts were recorded for this clone. V usage is TRBV5-6 and J usage is TRBJ2-5, with D possibly being TRBD1 or TRBD2 (5 bases each). The germline V gene has CDR1 SGHDT and CDR2 YYEEEE. The CDR3 length is 14 residues. The V and J ends lost 3 bases and 5 bases respectively, with 14 bases between them. The CDR3 DNA is TGTGCCAGCAGCTCCGGGACCGTAGGGGAGACCCAGTACTTC. This encodes CASSSGTVGETQYF.

V and J are TRBV4-3 and TRBJ2-7; D gene ambiguous. Trimming took 0 bases from V and 8 from J, leaving 14 bases between them. The CDR3 runs to 14 residues. The germline V gene has CDR1 LGHNA and CDR2 YSLEER. CDR3 sequence reads: CASSQDPQTFKQYF. The CDR3 bases are TGCGCCAGCAGCCAAGATCCCCAGACGTTCAAGCAGTACTTC.

The chain links TRBV11-2 to TRBJ1-5; 7 bases line up with TRBD1. V shed 5 bases, J shed 5 bases, and the junction held 6 bases outside the gene matches. Germline V CDR1 and CDR2: SGHAT, FQNNGV. The CDR3 is 14 amino acids. The chain's CDR3 is CASSPTGADQPQHF. The CDR3 DNA reads as TGTGCCAGCAGCCCCACAGGGGCGGATCAGCCCCAGCATTTT.

This chain links TRBV11-3 with TRBJ1-2, with D unresolved. Germline V gene lookup returns CDR1 SGHNT and CDR2 YENEEA. Trimming removed 1 base at V and 6 bases at J, with 15 bases between. This CDR3 is built from 15 residues. The CDR3 loop reads CASSLAVGVSNGYTF. The CDR3 coding sequence is TGTGCCAGCAGCTTAGCCGTCGGGGTCAGTAATGGCTACACCTTC.

This clone appeared a few times. The V gene is TRBV7-9, the J gene TRBJ2-3, with 13 bases identical to TRBD2. V lost 5 bases to trimming and J lost 2 bases; unmatched junction nucleotides: 4. CDR1 is SEHNR, CDR2 FQNEAQ, per germline (reference sequence). The CDR3 sequence is 16 residues long. CDR3 region: CASSPGTSGDTDTQYF. The DNA for the CDR3 is TGTGCCAGCAGCCCCGGGACTAGCGGGGACACAGATACGCAGTATTTT.

CDR3: CASTSGGNYNEQFF. CDR3 DNA sequence: TGTGCCAGCACGAGCGGGGGGAATTACAATGAGCAGTTCTTC. The gene calls are TRBV6-6 and TRBJ2-1; 9 bases line up with TRBD2. Trimming removed 7 bases from V and 4 bases from J; junction bases left unmatched: 5. The CDR3 is 14 amino acids. Germline V gene data show CDR1 as MNHNY and CDR2 as SVGAGI (reference sequence).

The chain employs TRBV11-3 and TRBJ2-1; TRBD1 matches 7 bases. The CDR3 length is 17 residues. Looked up from germline, CDR1 is SGHNT and CDR2 is YENEEA. Germline trimming cut 2 bases from V and 7 bases from J; bases unmatched to any gene: 14. This CDR3 is CASSLKLGQPPGNEQFF. In DNA, the CDR3 is TGTGCCAGCAGCTTAAAGTTGGGACAGCCCCCGGGGAATGAGCAGTTCTTC. The entire variable domain, with the rest obtained from reference TRBV11-3 and TRBJ2-1, is as follows: EAGVVQSPRYKIIEKKQPVAFWCNPISGHNTLYWYLQNLGQGPELLIRYENEEAVDDSQLPKDRFSAERLKGVDSTLKIQPAELGDSAVYLCASSLKLGQPPGNEQFFGPGTRLTVL.

The chain recombines TRBV2 with TRBJ2-7; D is perhaps TRBD1 or TRBD2 (5 bases each). V was shortened by 0 bases and J by 0 bases, with 12 bases between the two germline ends. Per germline, CDR1 SNHLY and CDR2 FYNNEI. The CDR3 totals 16 residues. CDR3 protein: CASSEAPGPSSYEQYF. In DNA, the CDR3 is TGTGCCAGCAGTGAAGCCCCGGGACCTTCCTCCTACGAGCAGTACTTC.

The V gene is TRBV6-5, the J gene TRBJ1-1; D is unclear. The V gene lost 5 bases and the J gene lost 1 base, with 8 bases spanning the gap. Germline V lookup: CDR1 MNHEY, CDR2 SVGAGI. This CDR3 is built from 13 residues. The CDR3 loop reads CASSTGSNTEAFF. CDR3 sequence (DNA): TGTGCCAGCAGTACGGGATCGAACACTGAAGCTTTCTTT.

The rearrangement joins TRBV19 to TRBJ1-1; the match to TRBD1 covers 7 bases. V shed 3 bases, J shed 1 base, and the junction held 5 bases outside the gene matches. The germline V gene encodes CDR1 LNHDA and CDR2 SQIVND (reference sequence). The CDR3 length is 15 residues. The CDR3 nucleotides are TGTGCCAGTAGTATTGGACAGGCGTGGAACACTGAAGCTTTCTTT. Encoded protein: CASSIGQAWNTEAFF.

This clone was seen just once. V gene TRBV5-1 combines with J gene TRBJ2-3, with a weak D call TRBD1 (5 bases). There are 14 residues in the CDR3. The V end was cut by 4 bases, the J end by 6 bases, with 15 bases between. Germline assignment: CDR1 SGHRS and CDR2 YFSETQ. The CDR3 region has the DNA TGCGCCAGCAGCATCACCAAGGGGTCGGATACGCAGTATTTT. This codes for CASSITKGSDTQYF.

The chain uses TRBV2 and TRBJ1-6; D unclear. The CDR3 is 12 residues long. The V end was cut by 1 base, the J end by 14 bases, with 9 bases between. Germline V gene lookup returns CDR1 SNHLY and CDR2 FYNNEI. CDR3 DNA sequence: TGTGCCAGCAGTGAAGGACTTCCTACCCTCCACTTT. This translates into CASSEGLPTLHF.

Sample share makes this clone medium-sized (0.01 to 0.1%). V is TRBV6-6 and J is TRBJ1-5; TRBD1 matches 7 bases. V was pared by 6 bases and J by 6 bases, with 5 bases of the junction left unmatched. The CDR3 is 13 amino acids. In germline, CDR1 is MNHNY, CDR2 SVGAGI (reference sequence). The CDR3 is CASRQGMTQPQHF. Here the CDR3 DNA reads TGTGCCAGCAGACAGGGGATGACTCAGCCCCAGCATTTT.

This sequence joins TRBV7-2 and TRBJ2-1, with a possible D match to TRBD1 (6 bases). From germline, CDR1 is SGHTA and CDR2 FQGNSA. Trimming stripped 5 bases from V and 0 bases from J, with 8 bases between. The length of the CDR3 is 14 residues. CDR3 sequence: CASSPDSSYNEQFF. CDR3 sequence (DNA): TGTGCCAGCAGCCCGGACAGCTCCTACAATGAGCAGTTCTTC.

The J gene is TRBJ2-5, the V gene TRBV5-4; D possibly matches TRBD1 or TRBD2 (5 bases each). The V and J ends lost 6 bases and 5 bases respectively, with 23 bases between them. This CDR3 is built from 16 residues. CDR1 and CDR2 (germline): SGHNT, YYREEE (reference sequence). The CDR3 spells CASTTQASRVGETQYF. The CDR3 DNA follows: TGTGCCAGCACCACTCAGGCTAGCAGGGTGGGGGAGACCCAGTACTTC.

This rearrangement joins TRBV29-1 to TRBJ1-2, with 9 bases matching TRBD1. CDR3 length: 11 amino acids. V shed 4 bases, J shed 10 bases, and the junction held 4 bases outside the gene matches. Germline V CDR1 and CDR2: SQVTM, ANQGSEA. CDR3 sequence: CSVVQGADYTF. CDR3 nucleotide sequence: TGCAGCGTTGTACAGGGGGCCGACTACACCTTC.

This clone was seen a few times. The V gene is TRBV9, the J gene TRBJ1-6; TRBD1 aligns across 10 bases. The V and J ends lost 4 bases and 7 bases, in that order; junction bases with no gene match: 5. Germline CDR1 SGDLS, CDR2 YYNGEE. The CDR3 has 15 amino acids. The CDR3 loop is CASSTGQGGNSPLHF. CDR3 nucleotide sequence: TGTGCCAGCAGCACCGGACAGGGGGGAAATTCACCCCTCCACTTT.